A selection of T cell receptor beta chains follows, all from one sample in a study of cytomegalovirus exposure and HLA in healthy donors. TCRdb's copy holds only in-frame clones and misses some; the assay was immunoSEQ multiplex PCR. The data contain 100,000 to 150,000 clones, roughly 82% of them singletons. Sequencing input: PBMCs. The receptors shown here come from a woman in her 40s in good health and CMV-seropositive. CDR3s include the opening cysteine and the closing phenylalanine or tryptophan. Each record gives: V gene, clone size, J gene, D gene, CDR3 DNA, CDR3 protein. A D gene is named only where the DNA matches it firmly. The size of a clone is reported for some rows only, either as once, few or many, or as a class for expanded clones.

V: TRBV4-2
size: -
J: TRBJ2-2
D: -
DNA: TGTGCCAGCAGCCAAGCGGGGGTGGTCACCGGGGAGCTGTTTTTT
CDR3: CASSQAGVVTGELFF

V: TRBV2
size: few
J: TRBJ2-3
D: TRBD2
DNA: TGTGCCAGCAGGAGGGGACTAGCGGGAGGGCCACACACAGATACGCAGTATTTT
CDR3: CASRRGLAGGPHTDTQYF

V: TRBV28
size: -
J: TRBJ2-3
D: -
DNA: TGTGCCAGCAGATCTCTAGCGTTATCAGATACGCAGTATTTT
CDR3: CASRSLALSDTQYF

V: TRBV27
size: -
J: TRBJ2-1
D: TRBD2
DNA: TGTGCCAGCAGTTTGGCGGGAGGGGCGGGTGAGCAGTTCTTC
CDR3: CASSLAGGAGEQFF

V: TRBV18
size: -
J: TRBJ1-2
D: -
DNA: TGTGCCAGCTCACCGCGGGGTTCTGACTACACCTTC
CDR3: CASSPRGSDYTF

V: TRBV5-8
size: few
J: TRBJ1-1
D: TRBD1
DNA: TGTGCCAGCAGACCCAGGACAGGACGGCCTGAAGCTTTCTTT
CDR3: CASRPRTGRPEAFF

V: TRBV7-9
size: -
J: TRBJ1-1
D: -
DNA: TGTGCCAGCAGTAATACAGGGAGGGGTACTGAAGCTTTCTTT
CDR3: CASSNTGRGTEAFF

V: TRBV6-1
size: -
J: TRBJ1-5
D: -
DNA: TGTGCCAGCAGTGCCCGTGGACGGGGTAAGGCCCAGCATTTT
CDR3: CASSARGRGKAQHF

V: TRBV7-2
size: few
J: TRBJ2-2
D: -
DNA: TGTGCCAGCAGCTTAGGCGGAATGGCGAACACCGGGGAGCTGTTTTTT
CDR3: CASSLGGMANTGELFF

V: TRBV27
size: -
J: TRBJ1-2
D: TRBD1
DNA: TGTGCCAGCAGGCTGACGTGGGGGACAGCTCCCTATGGCTACACCTTC
CDR3: CASRLTWGTAPYGYTF

V: TRBV30
size: -
J: TRBJ2-7
D: -
DNA: TGTGCCTGGGGGGGGACAGTCCCCTACGAGCAGTACTTC
CDR3: CAWGGTVPYEQYF

V: TRBV6-1
size: -
J: TRBJ2-7
D: -
DNA: TGTGCCAGCGGTCCGCACAGGAGCTCCTACGAGCAGTACTTC
CDR3: CASGPHRSSYEQYF

V: TRBV5-1
size: once
J: TRBJ2-1
D: -
DNA: TGCGCCAGCAGCTCCGGCGGGAACTCCTACAATGAGCAGTTCTTC
CDR3: CASSSGGNSYNEQFF

V: TRBV4-2
size: -
J: TRBJ1-6
D: -
DNA: TGTGCCAGCAGCCAAGATGTGAGCGGGAGCTCCTATAATTCACCCCTCCACTTT
CDR3: CASSQDVSGSSYNSPLHF

V: TRBV4-1
size: -
J: TRBJ2-5
D: TRBD2
DNA: TGCGCCAGCAGCCAAGGGACTAGCGGGAGGGTGGGGGAAGAGACCCAGTACTTC
CDR3: CASSQGTSGRVGEETQYF

V: TRBV28
size: -
J: TRBJ1-2
D: TRBD1
DNA: TGTGCCAGCAGTTTCAGGGACAGGGAAATCTACACCTTC
CDR3: CASSFRDREIYTF

V: TRBV23-1
size: -
J: TRBJ1-1
D: -
DNA: TGCGCCAGCACATACAGGGTCATGAACACTGAAGCTTTCTTT
CDR3: CASTYRVMNTEAFF

V: TRBV29-1
size: -
J: TRBJ2-1
D: -
DNA: TGCAGCGTTGGGGGACAGGGACCAAAACTAGCGGGGTACAATGAGCAGTTCTTC
CDR3: CSVGGQGPKLAGYNEQFF

V: TRBV19
size: -
J: TRBJ2-5
D: -
DNA: TGTGCCAGTAGTCGGGGGGCTCAAGAGACCCAGTACTTC
CDR3: CASSRGAQETQYF

V: TRBV19
size: once
J: TRBJ2-7
D: -
DNA: TGTGCCAGTAGTATAACGGCAGGCCTCTACGAGCAGTACTTC
CDR3: CASSITAGLYEQYF

V: TRBV10-1
size: -
J: TRBJ2-1
D: TRBD2
DNA: TGCGCCAGCAGTGAGTCCATAGCGGGAGCCACCTACAATGAGCAGTTCTTC
CDR3: CASSESIAGATYNEQFF

V: TRBV20-1
size: once
J: TRBJ2-1
D: -
DNA: TGCAGTGCTGCCCGGAATGAGCAGTTCTTC
CDR3: CSAARNEQFF

V: TRBV6-5
size: -
J: TRBJ2-7
D: -
DNA: TGTGCCAGCACCCCCCCGAGGGGGTACGAGCAGTACTTC
CDR3: CASTPPRGYEQYF

V: TRBV6-6
size: once
J: TRBJ2-7
D: TRBD2
DNA: TGTGCCAGCAGAGAAAGGACTAGCGGGTACTACGAGCAGTACTTC
CDR3: CASRERTSGYYEQYF

V: TRBV11-2
size: -
J: TRBJ1-4
D: -
DNA: TGTGCCAGCAGCTTGGGGCGGGACGGCCCTGAAAAACTGTTTTTT
CDR3: CASSLGRDGPEKLFF

V: TRBV28
size: few
J: TRBJ1-2
D: -
DNA: TGTGCCAGCAGCCGGACAGTTTTAGGCTACACCTTC
CDR3: CASSRTVLGYTF

V: TRBV2
size: -
J: TRBJ2-7
D: -
DNA: TGTGCCAGCAGGAACCGGGACGAGCAGTACTTC
CDR3: CASRNRDEQYF

V: TRBV19
size: -
J: TRBJ2-5
D: TRBD2
DNA: TGTGCCAGTAGTGAGACGGGACTAGCTGCAGAGACCCAGTACTTC
CDR3: CASSETGLAAETQYF

V: TRBV5-6
size: -
J: TRBJ2-3
D: TRBD2
DNA: TGTGCCAGCAGCTTAATTGGGGGGGGCACAGATACGCAGTATTTT
CDR3: CASSLIGGGTDTQYF

V: TRBV19
size: few
J: TRBJ1-2
D: TRBD1
DNA: TGTGCCAGTAGCACAGGGGTCGGTAACTATGGCTACACCTTC
CDR3: CASSTGVGNYGYTF

V: TRBV13
size: few
J: TRBJ1-4
D: -
DNA: TGTGCCAGCAGCTTAAGGACAGCCAATGAAAAACTGTTTTTT
CDR3: CASSLRTANEKLFF

V: TRBV5-1
size: few
J: TRBJ2-1
D: TRBD1
DNA: TGCGCCAGCAGCTTACGACAGGGGAACAATGAGCAGTTCTTC
CDR3: CASSLRQGNNEQFF

V: TRBV28
size: -
J: TRBJ1-1
D: -
DNA: TGTGCCAGCTGGGGGCTCTTGAACACTGAAGCTTTCTTT
CDR3: CASWGLLNTEAFF

V: TRBV11-1
size: -
J: TRBJ2-1
D: -
DNA: TGTGCCAGCAGCTTCACGGGAGTCTACAATGAGCAGTTCTTC
CDR3: CASSFTGVYNEQFF

V: TRBV5-1
size: -
J: TRBJ2-6
D: TRBD1
DNA: TGCGCCAGCAGCCCACCGGGACAGGGGGCGTCTGGGGCCAACGTCCTGACTTTC
CDR3: CASSPPGQGASGANVLTF

V: TRBV19
size: few
J: TRBJ2-4
D: TRBD2
DNA: TGTGCCAGTAGTATATATCTCCTAGCGGGAGGCCGAACCCTAGCCAAAAACATTCAGTACTTC
CDR3: CASSIYLLAGGRTLAKNIQYF

V: TRBV7-9
size: -
J: TRBJ2-5
D: TRBD2
DNA: TGTGCCAGCAGCCGACTAGCGGGAGAAGAGACCCAGTACTTC
CDR3: CASSRLAGEETQYF

V: TRBV5-1
size: -
J: TRBJ1-2
D: -
DNA: TGCGCCAGCAGCTTGGCAGCGGGGAGGACCCATAACTATGGCTACACCTTC
CDR3: CASSLAAGRTHNYGYTF